This paragraph reports one T cell receptor beta chain. The clone's antigen remains unknown. There are no base qualities to consult, and no much larger clone falls within one base. The sample belongs to a study of shared clonotypes between healthy human individuals (dated by TCRdb to the early 2020s). Regarding the research as a whole: A couple of women and a few men aged 18 to 49 years were included in the cohort. To increase sequencing depth and limit assay-specific biases, TCR repertoire library preparation and sequencing were carried out by different laboratories using diverse techniques. For each donor, CD4 naive and CD4 memory were each given three plates, CD8 naive was given two plates, and CD8 memory was given one plate. To estimate repertoire size and how much clonotype sharing occurs between individuals, the study deeply sequenced the blood TCR repertoires of several healthy adults. Between about 0.8 and 9 billion PBMCs per donor were obtained by leukapheresis. Study-level results and caveats: Naive subsets generally had larger estimated clonotype richness than memory subsets did. Clonotypes shared by all four sorted-subset donors showed higher generation probabilities than non-shared clonotypes. Because the study included a small number of donors, the genetic and exposure-history diversity represented was limited. Pairwise subsampling indicated that sequencing depth was expected to affect the degree of clonotype sharing among donors. Across a handful of donors, around 5.4% of naive CD4, roughly 3.5% of naive CD8, about 2% of memory CD4, and 0.4% to 0.45% of memory CD8 clonotypes were shared. Sampling was restricted to blood, and TCR repertoires in tissues likely differ from the TCR repertoires found in blood. Rarefaction of sorted-subset datasets indicated incomplete sequencing despite the large sequencing depth.

The donors were healthy, HIV-negative adults with no recently reported acute infections or vaccinations. All donors were Caucasian adults living in Nashville, Tennessee, USA. CD4+ T cells were enriched by magnetic negative selection; naive cells were then positively selected on CD45RA, and the negative fraction formed the memory subset. Blood was collected by leukapheresis, and PBMCs were isolated by Ficoll-Histopaque density gradient centrifugation and then cryopreserved in liquid nitrogen vapor phase. Purity and quantity of every magnetically sorted T cell population were checked by analytical flow cytometry. From each sorted fraction, genomic DNA was isolated and quantified by UV absorbance on a Nanodrop 2000c. TCR CDR3 regions were amplified from genomic DNA by multiplex PCR using the deep immunoSEQ assay. For each cell subset, the extracted genomic DNA was distributed evenly across all wells of several immunoSEQ 96-well plates, and each plate served as one replicate. For sorted subsets, around 200 ng genomic DNA, equal to tens of thousands of T cell genomes, was loaded into each replicate PCR. Purified libraries were measured with a Qubit 3.0 fluorometer, size-checked on a Bioanalyzer 2100, and measured again with the KAPA Library Quantification kit. Each immunoSEQ 96-well plate was sequenced on its own single-read 150-cycle Illumina NextSeq 550 flow cell. Per the source publication's procedure: Because the immunoSEQ output included only junctional sequences and no quality scores, the filtering could not be the same as the filtering used for full-length reads. To assign V/J genes and CDR3, sequences were annotated using PyIR, a Python wrapper for IgBLAST v1.9, with IMGT germline references. Reads with weak V/J assignments (E-value above 1e-6), missing CDR3, stop codons, out-of-frame junctions, or ambiguous translated residues were removed. V3J clonotypes were defined as sequences sharing the same inferred V gene, J gene, and CDR3 amino acid sequence. Percentage overlap between repertoires was computed as shared unique clonotypes divided by the size of the smaller repertoire. Richness of each repertoire was evaluated using RTK rarefaction, the Chao1 estimator, and Recon v2.1 estimates of unobserved clonotypes. For all TCRbeta clonotypes obtained by the gDNA method from a few donors, generation probabilities were computed with OLGA. TCRdb obtained this table from immuneACCESS and retained in-frame rearrangements with V and J assigned. These tables miss some clones; where compared with another copy, unresolved V genes account for less than half of the shortfall, and the remainder is unexplained. Clone size and the V and J calls come from that table; the DNA yielded D and trimming. The sample yields fewer than 1.6 million clones; about 98.5% were counted once. The top ten clonotypes cover under 0.45% of the sample.

Including the terminal cysteine and phenylalanine, the CDR3 comprises 15 residues. Only the CDR3 portion is preserved as DNA: 45 bases, with reading frame beginning at the first base. From the germline V gene, CDR1 is MNHEY and CDR2 is SVGAGI. V lost 4 bases and J lost 1 base; the stretch between them is 14 bases long. The source material was naive CD4+ T cells sorted from blood. The sample's cell subset or site, from its label and the paper: CD45RA+ positively selected. This sequence was found in a man between 25 and 39 years old in good health. This chain is built from TRBV6-5 and TRBJ2-7; no confident D gene assignment can be made. The DNA sequence is as follows: TGTGCCAGCAGTTCTCGCCTTTTTGGGTCCTACGAGCAGTACTTC. This yields the protein CASSSRLFGSYEQYF.